Sequencing of this TCR beta chain was carried out in a study of T cell repertoires in cytomegalovirus infection. About the research overall: Selection of CMV epitopes for the study included recently identified HLA-C-restricted and well-studied HLA-B-restricted ones. An indication of both CMV infection and matching HLA type came from public TCR beta signatures.

At least ten counts were recorded for this clonotype. Its cognate antigen is unknown. The V and J ends lost 8 bases and 1 base, in that order; junction bases with no gene match: 9. Germline V gene data show CDR1 as SEHNR and CDR2 as FQNEAQ (reference sequence). The CDR3 has 15 amino acids. TCRdb re-called the reads with MiXCR, one entry per CDR3 protein. Of approximately 110,000 distinct CDR3 sequences detected, 30% appear once; the ten largest clones hold more than 35%. Overall study results and limits: HLA-C-restricted CMV-specific TCR beta clonotypes were dominant in the ex vivo response. Public TCR beta family frequency separated CMV-and-HLA carriers, including in an independent cohort.

The clonotype comes from a human donor in good health (CMV status not recorded). Some clones in this sample may be carry-over from other donors' samples. V is TRBV7-9 and J is TRBJ1-1, with TRBD1 matching 8 bases. The material was CD8+ T cells from cultured PBMCs, obtained from culture after CMV antigen stimulation. CDR3 nucleotide sequence: TGTGCCAGCCGACAGGGGAGTATGGGGAACACTGAAGCTTTCTTT. As protein: CASRQGSMGNTEAFF. Filled out from reference TRBV7-9 and TRBJ1-1, the complete variable domain reads DTGVSQNPRHKITKRGQNVTFRCDPISEHNRLYWYRQTLGQGPEFLTYFQNEAQLEKSRLLSDRFSAERPKGSFSTLEIQRTEQGDSAMYLCASRQGSMGNTEAFFGQGTRLTVV.